This T cell receptor (beta chain) came from a study of blood T cell repertoires in COVID-19. Turning to the study itself: COVID-19 samples from acute and convalescent phases originated in the United States, Italy and Spain. Sample material is recorded as cDNA or gDNA derived from T cells, B-cell-depleted T cells, or PBMCs.

TCRdb keeps only in-frame clones here, not all; method: immunoSEQ multiplex PCR. Of around 180,000 clones listed, roughly 76% are singletons. This CDR3 comprises 13 residues. The germline gives CDR1 MNHNY, CDR2 SVGAGI (reference sequence). Trimming removed 10 bases at V and 5 bases at J, with 15 bases between. Seattle participants joined during active infection and were tracked over time. J is TRBJ2-1 and V is TRBV6-6, with D possibly matching TRBD1 (6 bases). The sequencing input was peripheral blood. This clonotype originated in a woman of 80 years or more with COVID-19, enrolled during active disease. CDR3 DNA: TGTGCCACCACGGGACAAAATGACAATGAGCAGTTCTTC. It codes for CATTGQNDNEQFF.